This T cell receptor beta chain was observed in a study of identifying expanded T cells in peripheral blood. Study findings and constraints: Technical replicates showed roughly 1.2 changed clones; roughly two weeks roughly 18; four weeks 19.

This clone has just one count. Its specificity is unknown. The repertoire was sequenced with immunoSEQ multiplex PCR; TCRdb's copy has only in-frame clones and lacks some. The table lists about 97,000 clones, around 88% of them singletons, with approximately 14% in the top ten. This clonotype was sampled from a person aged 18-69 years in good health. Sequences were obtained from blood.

The CDR3 DNA sequence: TGTGCCACCTTACCTCAGCCGGGTTTTAATGAAAAACTGTTTTTT. Protein product: CATLPQPGFNEKLFF. V usage is TRBV2 and J usage is TRBJ1-4; D call uncertain. The CDR3 is 15 amino acids. V dropped 10 bases and J dropped 4 bases, with 19 bases sitting between them. Germline V gene sequence: CDR1 SNHLY, CDR2 FYNNEI. Using reference TRBV2 and TRBJ1-4 for the parts outside the CDR3, the full variable domain is EPEVTQTPSHQVTQMGQEVILRCVPISNHLYFYWYRQILGQKVEFLVSFYNNEISEKSEIFDDQFSVERPDGSNFTLKIRSTKLEDSAMYFCATLPQPGFNEKLFFGSGTQLSVL.